One sample yielded the 5 T cell receptor beta chains listed below, sequenced in a study of blood T cell repertoires in COVID-19. Sequencing used immunoSEQ multiplex PCR; TCRdb keeps in-frame clones, though not all of them. The repertoire holds 30,000 to 40,000 clones, with approximately 78% as singletons. Sequencing used peripheral blood. The source is a woman aged 55-70 years with acute or convalescent COVID-19.

The chain joins TRBV5-1 to TRBJ2-4, with D possibly TRBD2 on 6 matching bases. The CDR3 is 14 amino acids. Trimming removed 4 bases at V and 0 bases at J, with 8 bases between. The V gene's germline CDR1 is SGHRS and CDR2 YFSETQ. The CDR3 DNA reads TGCGCCAGCAGCGGCGGGACAGCCAAAAACATTCAGTACTTC. As protein: CASSGGTAKNIQYF.

The chain has TRBV7-9 and TRBJ2-3, with a tentative D call TRBD1 (5 bases). This CDR3 has 15 amino acids. The germline gives CDR1 SEHNR, CDR2 FQNEAQ (reference sequence). V was clipped by 4 bases and J by 4 bases, with 15 bases between them. The CDR3 spells CASSSPSQGADTQYF. The CDR3, as DNA: TGTGCCAGCAGCTCCCCCAGCCAGGGTGCAGATACGCAGTATTTT.

This clone appeared a single time. The chain has TRBV5-8 and TRBJ2-6, with D perhaps matching TRBD2 (6 bases). With 4 bases removed from V and 0 bases from J, the gap between germline ends came to 8 bases. Germline V gene lookup returns CDR1 SGHTS and CDR2 YDEGEE. This CDR3 is built from 15 residues. Here the CDR3 DNA reads TGTGCCAGCAGCAGGGACTTCTCTGGGGCCAACGTCCTGACTTTC. It translates to CASSRDFSGANVLTF.

This clone was recorded a few times. CDR3 coding DNA: TGTGCCATCAGTGAGGACTCCCCGAGCGCCCAGTACTTC. This sequence encodes CAISEDSPSAQYF. V gene TRBV10-3 combines with J gene TRBJ2-5; D unclear. V lost 2 bases to trimming and J lost 9 bases, with 13 bases between them. The germline gives CDR1 ENHRY, CDR2 SYGVKD. This CDR3 region has 13 residues.

The chain recombines TRBV7-2 with TRBJ2-3, with D possibly being TRBD2 (6 bases). Germline values: CDR1 SGHTA, CDR2 FQGNSA. The CDR3 is 13 amino acids. The V and J ends lost 5 bases and 10 bases respectively, with 16 bases between them. CDR3 residues: CASSKPQEGAQYF. In DNA, the CDR3 is TGTGCCAGCAGCAAACCACAGGAGGGAGCGCAGTATTTT. The variable domain in full, with the rest retrieved from reference TRBV7-2 and TRBJ2-3, is GAGVSQSPSNKVTEKGKDVELRCDPISGHTALYWYRQSLGQGLEFLIYFQGNSAPDKSGLPSDRFSAERTGGSVSTLTIQRTQQEDSAVYLCASSKPQEGAQYFGPGTRLTVL.